The clone carrying this T cell receptor beta chain came up a few times. Its antigen remains unknown. The data derive from a study of blood T cells in healthy people across ages. The donors, all healthy, were Caucasians living in Russia, aged 6 to 90. Each sample had at least 6 million PBMCs isolated. A second PCR, run for roughly 7 to 11 cycles, used a sample-barcoded 5' primer plus a J-beta primer mix. In TCRdb, the 5' RACE reads were re-called with MiXCR into one record per CDR3 protein. The sample shows approximately 830,000 distinct CDR3 sequences, around two thirds of them seen only once. General study findings and limits: Age showed a roughly linear inverse relationship with TCR beta diversity per million T cells.

Trimming took 4 bases from V and 1 from J, leaving 11 bases between them. Germline assignment: CDR1 MNHEY and CDR2 SVGAGI. There are 14 residues in the CDR3. This TCR was sampled from a man under 40 in good health. The chain recombines TRBV6-5 with TRBJ2-7, with D tentatively TRBD1 or TRBD2 (5 bases each). The sample consisted of blood. CDR3 loop: CASSFRGRSYEQYF. DNA for the CDR3: TGTGCCAGCAGTTTCCGGGGACGTTCCTACGAGCAGTACTTC.